These 3 T cell receptor beta chains came from one sample sequenced in a study of cytomegalovirus exposure and HLA in healthy donors. It was with 60 Vbeta and 13 Jbeta primers that the PCR ran. Sequenced by immunoSEQ multiplex PCR; TCRdb stores in-frame clones only, minus some. The table lists 100,000 to 150,000 clones, 70% to 85% of them singletons. Specimen: PBMCs. These TCRs come from a woman in her fifties or sixties in good health and CMV-seronegative.

For the CDR3, the DNA is TGTGCCAGCAGCAAAGGGCCCCCCCACAGGGGGCTTCCAACAGATACGCAGTATTTT. Translation: CASSKGPPHRGLPTDTQYF. V gene TRBV21-1 combines with J gene TRBJ2-3; the D call of TRBD1 is as the table states it, not checked on the DNA. TRBV21-1 is reported as a pseudogene. The CDR3 length is 19 residues.

CDR3: CASSLRLAFDEQYF. CDR3 sequence (DNA): TGTGCCAGCAGCTTACGACTAGCTTTTGACGAGCAGTACTTC. This sequence joins TRBV7-2 and TRBJ2-7, with 7 bases matching TRBD2. CDR1 and CDR2 (germline): SGHTA, FQGNSA. V shed 2 bases, J shed 5 bases, and the junction held 6 bases outside the gene matches. CDR3 length: 14 residues.

The J gene is TRBJ1-2, the V gene TRBV2, with D tentatively TRBD1 (5 bases). CDR3 length equals 15 residues. Trimming cost V 6 bases and J 1 base, with 15 bases left between them. CDR1 and CDR2 (germline): SNHLY, FYNNEI. The CDR3 spells CASRDSPTDNYGYTF. The CDR3 DNA sequence: TGTGCCAGCAGAGACAGTCCGACAGATAACTATGGCTACACCTTC.